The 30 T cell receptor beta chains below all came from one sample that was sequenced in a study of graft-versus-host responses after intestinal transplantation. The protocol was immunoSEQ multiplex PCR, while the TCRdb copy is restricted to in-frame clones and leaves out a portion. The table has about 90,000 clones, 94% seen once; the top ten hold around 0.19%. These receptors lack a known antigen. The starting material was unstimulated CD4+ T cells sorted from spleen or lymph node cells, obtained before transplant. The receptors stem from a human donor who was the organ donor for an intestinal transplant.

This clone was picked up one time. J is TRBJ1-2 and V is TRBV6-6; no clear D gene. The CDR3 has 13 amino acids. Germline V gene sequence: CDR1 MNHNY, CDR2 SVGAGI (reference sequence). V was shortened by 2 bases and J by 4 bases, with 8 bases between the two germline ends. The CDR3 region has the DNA TGTGCCAGCAGTTACGAGGGAACCTATGGCTACACCTTC. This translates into CASSYEGTYGYTF.

The DNA for the CDR3 is TGTGCCAGCAGCTTGGACAGGGCAATCTATGGCTACACCTTC. Translation gives CASSLDRAIYGYTF. V is TRBV7-2 and J is TRBJ1-2; TRBD1 aligns across 8 bases. The CDR3 length is 14 residues. Trimming removed 3 bases from V and 4 bases from J; junction bases left unmatched: 4. Per the germline V gene, CDR1 is SGHTA and CDR2 is FQGNSA.

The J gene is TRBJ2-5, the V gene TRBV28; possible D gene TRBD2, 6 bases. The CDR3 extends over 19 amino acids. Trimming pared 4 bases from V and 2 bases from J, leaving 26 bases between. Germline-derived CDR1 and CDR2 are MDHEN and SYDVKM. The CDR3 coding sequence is TGTGCCAGCAGTTCATCATTAAAATGGGACTGGGGTCATCAAGAGACCCAGTACTTC. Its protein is CASSSSLKWDWGHQETQYF.

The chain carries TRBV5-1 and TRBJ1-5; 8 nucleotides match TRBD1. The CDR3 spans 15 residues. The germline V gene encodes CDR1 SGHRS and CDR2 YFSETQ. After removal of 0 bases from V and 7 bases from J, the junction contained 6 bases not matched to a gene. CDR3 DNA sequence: TGCGCCAGCAGCTTGGAAACAGGGGGTGGGCAGCCCCAGCATTTT. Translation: CASSLETGGGQPQHF.

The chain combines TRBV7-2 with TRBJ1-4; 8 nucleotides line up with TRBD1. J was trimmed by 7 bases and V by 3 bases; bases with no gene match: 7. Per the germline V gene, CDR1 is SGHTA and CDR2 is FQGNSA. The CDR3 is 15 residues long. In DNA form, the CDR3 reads TGTGCCAGCAGCTTTGTCGGGACAGGTGCTGAAAAACTGTTTTTT. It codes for CASSFVGTGAEKLFF.

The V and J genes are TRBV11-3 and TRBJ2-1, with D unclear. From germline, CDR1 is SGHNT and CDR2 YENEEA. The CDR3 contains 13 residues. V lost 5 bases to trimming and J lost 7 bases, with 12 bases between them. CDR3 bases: TGTGCCAGCAGCCCGCCAACCGGGAATGAGCAGTTCTTC. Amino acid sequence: CASSPPTGNEQFF.

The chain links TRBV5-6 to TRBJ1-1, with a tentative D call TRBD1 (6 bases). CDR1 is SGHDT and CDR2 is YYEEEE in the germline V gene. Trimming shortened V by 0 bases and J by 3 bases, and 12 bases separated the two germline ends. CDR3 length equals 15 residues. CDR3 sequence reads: CASSLARGADTEAFF. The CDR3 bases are TGTGCCAGCAGCTTGGCCAGGGGCGCGGACACTGAAGCTTTCTTT.

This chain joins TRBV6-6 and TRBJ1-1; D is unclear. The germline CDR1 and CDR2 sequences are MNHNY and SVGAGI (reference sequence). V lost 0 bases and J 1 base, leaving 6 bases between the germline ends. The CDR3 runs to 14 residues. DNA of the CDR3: TGTGCCAGCAGTTACTCGTACGGGAACACTGAAGCTTTCTTT. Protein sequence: CASSYSYGNTEAFF.

The CDR3 protein is CASSPKNRGLESPLHF. The CDR3 region has the DNA TGTGCCAGCTCACCGAAGAACAGGGGCCTAGAATCACCCCTCCACTTT. The chain has TRBV18 and TRBJ1-6; 7 bases agree with TRBD1. Germline values: CDR1 KGHSH, CDR2 LQKENI. The CDR3 extends over 16 amino acids. J was trimmed by 10 bases and V by 3 bases; bases with no gene match: 12.

CDR3: CASSQVREANYGYTF. CDR3 coding DNA: TGCGCCAGCAGCCAAGTCAGGGAAGCTAACTATGGCTACACCTTC. The chain carries TRBV4-1 and TRBJ1-2, with a weak D call TRBD1 (5 bases). The ends were cut back, 1 base at V and 0 bases at J, with 9 bases in the middle. Germline CDR1 reads MGHRA; CDR2 reads YSYEKL. CDR3 length: 15 amino acids.

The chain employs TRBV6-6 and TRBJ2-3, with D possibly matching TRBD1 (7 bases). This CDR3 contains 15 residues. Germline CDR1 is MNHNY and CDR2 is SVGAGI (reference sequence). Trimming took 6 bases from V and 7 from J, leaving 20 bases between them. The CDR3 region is CASSKTGEDTYTQYF. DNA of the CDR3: TGTGCCAGCAGCAAAACAGGGGAGGATACCTATACGCAGTATTTT.

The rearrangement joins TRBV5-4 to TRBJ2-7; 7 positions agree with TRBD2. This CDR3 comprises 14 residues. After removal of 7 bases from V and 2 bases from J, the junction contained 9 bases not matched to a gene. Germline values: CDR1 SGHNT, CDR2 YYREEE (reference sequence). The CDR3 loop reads CASGTTGKTYEQYF. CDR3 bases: TGTGCCAGCGGGACTACGGGAAAAACCTACGAGCAGTACTTC.

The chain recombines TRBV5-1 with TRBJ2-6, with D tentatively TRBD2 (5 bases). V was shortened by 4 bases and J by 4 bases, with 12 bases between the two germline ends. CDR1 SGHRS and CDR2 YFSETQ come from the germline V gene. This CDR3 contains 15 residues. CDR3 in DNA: TGCGCCAGCAGCCCGACCCGAGGGGGGGCCAACGTCCTGACTTTC. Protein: CASSPTRGGANVLTF.

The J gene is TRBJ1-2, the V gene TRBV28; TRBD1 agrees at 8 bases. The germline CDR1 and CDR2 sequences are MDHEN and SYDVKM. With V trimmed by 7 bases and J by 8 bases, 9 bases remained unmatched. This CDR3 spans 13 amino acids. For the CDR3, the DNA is TGTGCCAGCAAGAGCCAGGGGGCGGGAGGCTACACCTTC. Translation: CASKSQGAGGYTF.

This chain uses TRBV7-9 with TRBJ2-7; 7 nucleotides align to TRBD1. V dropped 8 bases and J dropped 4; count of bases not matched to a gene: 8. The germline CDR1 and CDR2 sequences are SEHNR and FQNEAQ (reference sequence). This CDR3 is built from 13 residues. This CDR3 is CASSPGQWYEQYF. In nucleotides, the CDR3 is TGTGCCAGCTCCCCGGGACAGTGGTACGAGCAGTACTTC. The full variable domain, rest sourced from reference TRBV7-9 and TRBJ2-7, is DTGVSQNPRHKITKRGQNVTFRCDPISEHNRLYWYRQTLGQGPEFLTYFQNEAQLEKSRLLSDRFSAERPKGSFSTLEIQRTEQGDSAMYLCASSPGQWYEQYFGPGTRLTVT.

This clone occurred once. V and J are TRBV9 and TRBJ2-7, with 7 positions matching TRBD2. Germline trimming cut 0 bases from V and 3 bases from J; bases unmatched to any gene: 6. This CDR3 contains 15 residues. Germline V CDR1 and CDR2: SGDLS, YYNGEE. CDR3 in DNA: TGTGCCAGCAGCGTAGGACAGAGCGGGGACTACGAGCAGTACTTC. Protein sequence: CASSVGQSGDYEQYF.

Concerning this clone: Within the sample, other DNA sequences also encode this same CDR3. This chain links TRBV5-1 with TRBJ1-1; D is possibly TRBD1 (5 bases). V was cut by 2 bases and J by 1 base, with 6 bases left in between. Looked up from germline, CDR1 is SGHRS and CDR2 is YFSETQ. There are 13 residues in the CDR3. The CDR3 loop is CASSLDRNTEAFF. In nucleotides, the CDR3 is TGCGCCAGCAGCTTAGACAGGAACACTGAAGCTTTCTTT.

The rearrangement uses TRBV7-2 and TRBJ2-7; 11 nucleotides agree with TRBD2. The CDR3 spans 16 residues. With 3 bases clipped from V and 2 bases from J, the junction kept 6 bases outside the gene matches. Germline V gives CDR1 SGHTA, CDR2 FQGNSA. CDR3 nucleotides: TGTGCCAGCAGCTTCTCTAGCGGGGGGTCCGCCTACGAGCAGTACTTC. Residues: CASSFSSGGSAYEQYF.

The CDR3 region is CASSAEGTENTGELFF. The CDR3, as DNA: TGTGCCAGCAGCGCTGAGGGGACAGAGAACACCGGGGAGCTGTTTTTT. The rearrangement joins TRBV5-4 to TRBJ2-2; 7 nucleotides align to TRBD1. Germline V lookup: CDR1 SGHNT, CDR2 YYREEE (reference sequence). The CDR3 sequence is 16 residues long. Trimming cost V 4 bases and J 1 base; bases outside gene matches: 7.

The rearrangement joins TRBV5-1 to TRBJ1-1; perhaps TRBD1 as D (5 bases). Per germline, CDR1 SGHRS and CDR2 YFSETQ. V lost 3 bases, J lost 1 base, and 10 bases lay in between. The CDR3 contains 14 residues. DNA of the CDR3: TGCGCCAGCAGCTCGGGGGAACGGAACACTGAAGCTTTCTTT. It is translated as CASSSGERNTEAFF. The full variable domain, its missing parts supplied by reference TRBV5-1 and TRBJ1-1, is KAGVTQTPRYLIKTRGQQVTLSCSPISGHRSVSWYQQTPGQGLQFLFEYFSETQRNKGNFPGRFSGRQFSNSRSEMNVSTLELGDSALYLCASSSGERNTEAFFGQGTRLTVV.

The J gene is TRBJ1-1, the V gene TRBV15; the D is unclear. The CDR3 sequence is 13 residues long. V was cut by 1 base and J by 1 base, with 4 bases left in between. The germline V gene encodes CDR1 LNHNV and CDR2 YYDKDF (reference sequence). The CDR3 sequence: CATSRVKNTEAFF. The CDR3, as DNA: TGTGCCACCAGCAGAGTAAAGAACACTGAAGCTTTCTTT.

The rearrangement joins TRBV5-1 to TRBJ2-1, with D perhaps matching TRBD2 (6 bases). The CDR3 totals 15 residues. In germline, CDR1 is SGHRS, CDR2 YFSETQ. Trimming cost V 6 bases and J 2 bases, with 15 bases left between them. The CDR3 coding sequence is TGCGCCAGCACCTCCGGCGGGGCCACCTACAATGAGCAGTTCTTC. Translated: CASTSGGATYNEQFF.

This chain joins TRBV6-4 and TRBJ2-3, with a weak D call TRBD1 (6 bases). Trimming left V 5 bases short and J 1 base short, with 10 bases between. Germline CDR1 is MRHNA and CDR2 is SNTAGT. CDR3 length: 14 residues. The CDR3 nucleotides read TGTGCCAGCAGTCGGGACACCCGCACAGATACGCAGTATTTT. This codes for CASSRDTRTDTQYF.

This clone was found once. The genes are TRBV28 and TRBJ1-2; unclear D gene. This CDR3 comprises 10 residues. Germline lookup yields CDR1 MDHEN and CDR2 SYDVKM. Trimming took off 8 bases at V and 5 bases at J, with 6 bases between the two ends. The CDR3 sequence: CASGDYGYTF. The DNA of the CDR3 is TGTGCCAGCGGAGATTATGGCTACACCTTC.

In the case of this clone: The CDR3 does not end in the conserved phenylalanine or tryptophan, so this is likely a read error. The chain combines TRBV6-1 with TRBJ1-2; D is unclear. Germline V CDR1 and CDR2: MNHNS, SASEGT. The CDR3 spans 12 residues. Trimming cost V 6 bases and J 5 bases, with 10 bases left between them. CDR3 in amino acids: CASSGGEYGYTL. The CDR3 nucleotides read TGTGCCAGCAGCGGTGGGGAATATGGCTACACCCTC.

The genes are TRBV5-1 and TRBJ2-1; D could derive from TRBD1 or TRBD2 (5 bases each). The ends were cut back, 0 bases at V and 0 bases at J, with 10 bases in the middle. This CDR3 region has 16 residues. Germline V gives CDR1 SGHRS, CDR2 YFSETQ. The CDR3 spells CASSLVWGSSYNEQFF. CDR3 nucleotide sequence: TGCGCCAGCAGCTTGGTTTGGGGGAGCTCCTACAATGAGCAGTTCTTC.

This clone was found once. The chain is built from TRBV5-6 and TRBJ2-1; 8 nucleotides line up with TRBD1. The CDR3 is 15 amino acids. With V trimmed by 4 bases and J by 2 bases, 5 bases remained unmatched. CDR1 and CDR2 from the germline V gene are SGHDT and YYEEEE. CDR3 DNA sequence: TGTGCCAGCAGCGACCCGGACAGGGCCTACAATGAGCAGTTCTTC. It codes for CASSDPDRAYNEQFF.

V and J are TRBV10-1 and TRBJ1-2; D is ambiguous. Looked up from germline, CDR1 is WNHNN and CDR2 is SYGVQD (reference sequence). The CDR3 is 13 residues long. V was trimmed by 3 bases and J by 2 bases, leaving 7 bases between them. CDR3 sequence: CASSDRKNYGYTF. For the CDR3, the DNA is TGCGCCAGCAGTGATAGAAAGAACTATGGCTACACCTTC.

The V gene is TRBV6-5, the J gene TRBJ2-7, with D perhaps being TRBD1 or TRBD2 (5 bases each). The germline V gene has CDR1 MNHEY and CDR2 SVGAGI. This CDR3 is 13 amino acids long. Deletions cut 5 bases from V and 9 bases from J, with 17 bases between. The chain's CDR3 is CASSRDPGSWQYF. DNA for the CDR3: TGTGCCAGCAGTCGGGACCCTGGATCCTGGCAGTACTTC.

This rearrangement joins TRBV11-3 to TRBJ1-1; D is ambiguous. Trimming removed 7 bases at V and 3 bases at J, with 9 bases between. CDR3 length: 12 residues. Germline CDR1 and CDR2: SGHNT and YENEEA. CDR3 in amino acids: CASTESYTEAFF. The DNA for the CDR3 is TGTGCCAGCACCGAGTCATACACTGAAGCTTTCTTT. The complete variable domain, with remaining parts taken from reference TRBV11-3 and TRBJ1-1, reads EAGVVQSPRYKIIEKKQPVAFWCNPISGHNTLYWYLQNLGQGPELLIRYENEEAVDDSQLPKDRFSAERLKGVDSTLKIQPAELGDSAVYLCASTESYTEAFFGQGTRLTVV.